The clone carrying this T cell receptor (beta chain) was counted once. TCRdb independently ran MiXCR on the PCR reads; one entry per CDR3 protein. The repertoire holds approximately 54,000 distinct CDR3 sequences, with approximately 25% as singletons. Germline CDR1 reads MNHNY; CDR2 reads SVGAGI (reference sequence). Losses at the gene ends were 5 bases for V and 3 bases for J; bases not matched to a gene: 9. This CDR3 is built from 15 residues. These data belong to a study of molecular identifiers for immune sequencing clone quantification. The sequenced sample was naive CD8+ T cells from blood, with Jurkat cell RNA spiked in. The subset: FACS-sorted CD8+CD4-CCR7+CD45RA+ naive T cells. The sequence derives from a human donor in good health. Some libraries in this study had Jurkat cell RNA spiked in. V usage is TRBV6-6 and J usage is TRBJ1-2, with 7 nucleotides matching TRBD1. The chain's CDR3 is CASSKGQRIHYGYTF. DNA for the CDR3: TGTGCCAGCAGTAAGGGACAGCGGATCCACTATGGCTACACCTTC.